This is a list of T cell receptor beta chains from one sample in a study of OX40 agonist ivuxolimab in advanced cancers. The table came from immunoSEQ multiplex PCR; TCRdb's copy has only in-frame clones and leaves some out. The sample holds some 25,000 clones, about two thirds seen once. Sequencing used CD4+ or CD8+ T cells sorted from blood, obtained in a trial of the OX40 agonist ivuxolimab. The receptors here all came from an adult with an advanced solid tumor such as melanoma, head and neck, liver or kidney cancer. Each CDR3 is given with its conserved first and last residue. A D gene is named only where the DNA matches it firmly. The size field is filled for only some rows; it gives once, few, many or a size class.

TGCGCCAGCAGCCAAGACGGGGGCTCCTACGAGCAGTACTTC	CASSQDGGSYEQYF	.	few	TRBJ2-7	TRBV4-1
TGCGCCAGCAGCCTGACTAGCGGAACCTACAATGAGCAGTTCTTC	CASSLTSGTYNEQFF	TRBD2	.	TRBJ2-1	TRBV4-3
TGTGCCAGCAGCGAGCGAGGGGACACAGATACGCAGTATTTT	CASSERGDTDTQYF	.	.	TRBJ2-3	TRBV7-3
TGTGCCAGCAGCGCCGGACTAAGCTACAATGAGCAGTTCTTC	CASSAGLSYNEQFF	.	once	TRBJ2-1	TRBV9
TGTGCCAGCACCAAGGACCTCAACTATAATTCACCCCTCCACTTT	CASTKDLNYNSPLHF	.	.	TRBJ1-6	TRBV7-9
TGTGCCAGTAGTGCCGGGGTCACCTATAATTCACCCCTCCACTTT	CASSAGVTYNSPLHF	.	few	TRBJ1-6	TRBV19
TGCGCCAGCAGCCATACCTCAGGGGAGACTGAAGCTTTCTTT	CASSHTSGETEAFF	.	.	TRBJ1-1	TRBV4-1
TGTGCCAGCAGTTTAAGCAGGAACAATGAGCAGTTCTTC	CASSLSRNNEQFF	.	.	TRBJ2-1	TRBV27
TGCAGCGTCCTCGGGACAGGGTTCGGGGATCAGCCCCAGCATTTT	CSVLGTGFGDQPQHF	TRBD1	.	TRBJ1-5	TRBV29-1
TGTGCCATCAGTGAGTCGATGGGGGCCACCAACTACAATGAGCAGTTCTTC	CAISESMGATNYNEQFF	.	.	TRBJ2-1	TRBV10-3
TGTGCCAGCAGCCCCAGGGGGGATGGAAACACCATATATTTT	CASSPRGDGNTIYF	TRBD1	.	TRBJ1-3	TRBV11-1
TGTGCCAGCAGCTTAGGCCAGGGGACCGGGGAGCTGTTTTTT	CASSLGQGTGELFF	.	.	TRBJ2-2	TRBV5-6
TGTGCCAGCAGCTCGCAAAGCTCCTATAATTCACCCCTCCACTTT	CASSSQSSYNSPLHF	.	few	TRBJ1-6	TRBV7-9
TGTGCCAGCAGCACAGGGATTTTTAGCACAGATACGCAGTATTTT	CASSTGIFSTDTQYF	.	.	TRBJ2-3	TRBV9
TGTGCCAGCAGCTCGGGGGTCTCGGCCGAGCAGTACTTC	CASSSGVSAEQYF	.	.	TRBJ2-7	TRBV7-8
TGTGCCATCAGCGGGGGAGACGAGCAGTACTTC	CAISGGDEQYF	.	.	TRBJ2-7	TRBV10-3
TGTGCCACCAGCCCCGGGACGGGACTAGCCGGGGATGAGCAGTTCTTC	CATSPGTGLAGDEQFF	TRBD2	.	TRBJ2-1	TRBV15
TGTGCCACCAGCAGAGATCGTCAGGGGAGGACAGAGACCCAGTACTTC	CATSRDRQGRTETQYF	.	.	TRBJ2-5	TRBV15
TGTGCCAGCAGCCCAATTAGGGCCACTGAAGCTTTCTTT	CASSPIRATEAFF	.	.	TRBJ1-1	TRBV27
TGTGCCAGCAGCTTGGTCCAGGGGCCCTACGAGCAGTACTTC	CASSLVQGPYEQYF	.	few	TRBJ2-7	TRBV11-1
TGCGCCAGCAGCCAAGATCTAGGCCTTTTCACAGATACGCAGTATTTT	CASSQDLGLFTDTQYF	.	.	TRBJ2-3	TRBV4-3
TGTGCCAGCAGCGTGGGACAGGGCACCTACGAGCAGTACTTC	CASSVGQGTYEQYF	TRBD1	.	TRBJ2-7	TRBV5-6
TGCGCCAGCAGCTTTCTTGGTGCACCCTACGAGCAGTACTTC	CASSFLGAPYEQYF	.	few	TRBJ2-7	TRBV5-1
TGTGCCAGCAGCGTAGTAGAGGGATACCTCCTGGAGACCCAGTACTTC	CASSVVEGYLLETQYF	.	few	TRBJ2-5	TRBV9
TGTGCCAGCAGCCTCAATGGGAACTACGAGCAGTACTTC	CASSLNGNYEQYF	.	.	TRBJ2-7	TRBV11-1
TGTGCCAGCAGTTTATCACCAAACACCGGGGAGCTGTTTTTT	CASSLSPNTGELFF	.	.	TRBJ2-2	TRBV27
TGCGCCAGCAGCCATTCTGGGGCTCTCAGGACGGGGGCCAACGTCCTGACTTTC	CASSHSGALRTGANVLTF	.	.	TRBJ2-6	TRBV4-1
TGTGCCAGCAGCCCCACGGGGACAACAGCTTTCTTT	CASSPTGTTAFF	.	.	TRBJ1-1	TRBV7-6
TGTGCCAGCAGCTTTGACGGCAACGAGCAGTACTTC	CASSFDGNEQYF	.	few	TRBJ2-7	TRBV7-9
TGTGCCAGCAGCCCCCCGCAGCAAGAGACCCAGTACTTC	CASSPPQQETQYF	.	.	TRBJ2-5	TRBV28
TGTGCCAGCAGCCAAGAAGGGTTCCGGGGGCCGTACAATGAGCAGTTCTTC	CASSQEGFRGPYNEQFF	.	.	TRBJ2-1	TRBV4-2
TGTGCCAGCAGCCCCGCGGCGGGGGCCTACAATGAGCAGTTCTTC	CASSPAAGAYNEQFF	TRBD2	.	TRBJ2-1	TRBV5-4
TGTGCCAGCAGCGCGGACAGGGATGAAAAACTGTTTTTT	CASSADRDEKLFF	TRBD1	.	TRBJ1-4	TRBV5-6
TGTGCCAGCAGCTTGGGGACCGGTGAGCAGTTCTTC	CASSLGTGEQFF	.	.	TRBJ2-1	TRBV7-9
TGTGCCAGCAGCTATCGGCCATTGGGCGGGGACACCGGGGAGCTGTTTTTT	CASSYRPLGGDTGELFF	.	.	TRBJ2-2	TRBV7-4
TGTGCCAGTAGTATTCGGGGCCCCGCCTACGAGCAGTACTTC	CASSIRGPAYEQYF	.	.	TRBJ2-7	TRBV19
TGTGCCAGCAGCTATGCCGGGACAGGTACCTCCTACGAGCAGTACTTC	CASSYAGTGTSYEQYF	TRBD1	.	TRBJ2-7	TRBV13
TGTGCCAGCAGCTCATTAGCGGTTAGCACAGATACGCAGTATTTT	CASSSLAVSTDTQYF	.	.	TRBJ2-3	TRBV7-3
TGTGCCAGCAGCCCACGGGACTTCTCCTACGAGCAGTACTTC	CASSPRDFSYEQYF	.	.	TRBJ2-7	TRBV7-6
TGTGCCAGCAGCTTAACGGGACAGGGAAATTCACCCCTCCACTTT	CASSLTGQGNSPLHF	TRBD1	few	TRBJ1-6	TRBV7-3
TGCGCCAGCAGCCTACGACAGGGGGCCTCTGGAAACACCATATATTTT	CASSLRQGASGNTIYF	TRBD1	few	TRBJ1-3	TRBV5-1
TGTGCCAGCAGCCTCCGGGACACCGGCACCGGGGAGCTGTTTTTT	CASSLRDTGTGELFF	.	.	TRBJ2-2	TRBV7-6
TGTGCCAGCAGCTTAGAACTAGCGGGGCATTTGGGGAATGAGCAGTTCTTC	CASSLELAGHLGNEQFF	TRBD2	.	TRBJ2-1	TRBV7-6
TGTGCCAGCAGCTTAGCAGCGCTGGGCACTGAAGCTTTCTTT	CASSLAALGTEAFF	.	.	TRBJ1-1	TRBV7-8
TGTGCCAGCAGCTCGACAGGGGTGGGAACAGATACGCAGTATTTT	CASSSTGVGTDTQYF	TRBD1	.	TRBJ2-3	TRBV7-3
TGTGCCAGCACCCGAGGGCCCCAGGGTAGGTGGCCCCAGCATTTT	CASTRGPQGRWPQHF	.	.	TRBJ1-5	TRBV25-1
TGTGCCAGCAGTGATCCCCCCGACAGGGCAACCTCCTACAATGAGCAGTTCTTC	CASSDPPDRATSYNEQFF	TRBD1	.	TRBJ2-1	TRBV25-1
TGTGCCAGCAGTTCTACAGGGCTAAGGCAGCCCCAGCATTTT	CASSSTGLRQPQHF	.	.	TRBJ1-5	TRBV28
TGTGCCAGCAGCTCGGATATAGGGACAGGGACCTACGAGCAGTACTTC	CASSSDIGTGTYEQYF	TRBD1	.	TRBJ2-7	TRBV11-1
TGCGCCAGCAGCGCACGGGGGACAGGGCGCCTCGTTCGTGGTGAGCAGTTCTTC	CASSARGTGRLVRGEQFF	TRBD1	.	TRBJ2-1	TRBV5-1
TGTGCCAGCAGCTCCTGGACAGGGGGGATAAATACGCAGTATTTT	CASSSWTGGINTQYF	TRBD1	.	TRBJ2-3	TRBV11-3
TGTGCCAGCAGTTGGGGTGAAAGTCAGCCCCAGCATTTT	CASSWGESQPQHF	.	.	TRBJ1-5	TRBV27
TGTGCCAGCAGCCGCTGGCGGAGCGGGGGCCCTATGAGGGAGACCCAGTACTTC	CASSRWRSGGPMRETQYF	TRBD2	.	TRBJ2-5	TRBV7-8
TGTGCCAGCAGCGGGGGACCGTTGGATACGCAGTATTTT	CASSGGPLDTQYF	.	.	TRBJ2-3	TRBV7-6
TGTGCCAGCAGCTTAGTTTCCATTCCAGCTGGGGCCAACGTCCTGACTTTC	CASSLVSIPAGANVLTF	.	.	TRBJ2-6	TRBV7-2
TGTGCCAGCAGTCACGGGGGGCATGAGCAGTTCTTC	CASSHGGHEQFF	.	once	TRBJ2-1	TRBV28
TGTGCCAGCACTGGGGGGGAGACCCAGTACTTC	CASTGGETQYF	.	.	TRBJ2-5	TRBV2